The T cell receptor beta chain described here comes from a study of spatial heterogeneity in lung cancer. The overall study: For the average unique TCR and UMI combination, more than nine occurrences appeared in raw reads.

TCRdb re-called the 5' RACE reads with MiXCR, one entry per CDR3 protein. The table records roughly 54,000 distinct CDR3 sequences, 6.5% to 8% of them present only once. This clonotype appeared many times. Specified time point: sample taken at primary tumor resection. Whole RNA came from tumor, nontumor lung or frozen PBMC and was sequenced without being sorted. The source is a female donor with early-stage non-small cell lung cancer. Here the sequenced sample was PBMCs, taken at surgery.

DNA of the CDR3: TGTGCCATCAGTGAAGGAGACAGCTATGGCTACACCTTC. As protein: CAISEGDSYGYTF. The chain joins TRBV10-3 to TRBJ1-2; tentative D call: TRBD1 (5 bases). The CDR3 consists of 13 residues. CDR1 ENHRY and CDR2 SYGVKD come from the germline V gene. Trimming left V 3 bases short and J 4 bases short, with 9 bases between.